This entry lists 10 T cell receptor beta chains sequenced from one sample in a study of response to subunit inactivated influenza vaccine (dated by TCRdb to 2016 to 2019). Library prep was done by RT-PCR. This sample was sequenced with an Illumina HiSeq 2500. TCRdb passed the public sequencing reads through fastp at Q25 and MiXCR, retaining productive beta sequences. Entries are consolidated by CDR3 protein sequence, retaining the most common genes and DNA. The sample yields about 540,000 distinct CDR3 sequences; 20% to 25% were counted once. 2.8% of the sample belongs to the ten largest clones. The sample also formed part of further work on T cells expressing NK-cell markers. The second study also describes: TCR beta cDNA libraries were made by 5'RACE template switching that added a universal primer site and unique molecular identifiers.

The material sequenced was CD4+ T cells sorted from PBMCs, taken 11 to 12 days after vaccination. Source of these receptors: a man aged 45-60 years who received an inactivated influenza vaccine. Donor details come from another sample of the same person, matched by shared clones.

This chain joins TRBV5-1 and TRBJ1-1; the match to TRBD1 covers 7 bases. The CDR3 spans 19 residues. Per germline, CDR1 SGHRS and CDR2 YFSETQ. Trimming at V came to 0 bases and at J to 4 bases, leaving 18 bases not matched to a gene. The CDR3 nucleotides are TGCGCCAGCAGCTTGGAAGGGGGCGTTCCGGGACGTCGGTCCACTGAAGCTTTCTTT. Translated: CASSLEGGVPGRRSTEAFF.

The J gene is TRBJ2-3, the V gene TRBV29-1; D is ambiguous. In germline, CDR1 is SQVTM, CDR2 ANQGSEA. This CDR3 region has 12 residues. Trimming cost V 2 bases and J 2 bases, with 5 bases left between them. CDR3 bases: TGCAGCGTTGAAACTACCACAGATACGCAGTATTTT. Protein product: CSVETTTDTQYF.

CDR3: CASSPDYWDNEQYF. Written as DNA, the CDR3 is TGTGCCAGCAGCCCTGACTACTGGGACAACGAGCAGTACTTC. This chain uses TRBV7-2 with TRBJ2-7; maybe TRBD1 (6 bases). The CDR3 is 14 residues long. The ends were cut back, 5 bases at V and 5 bases at J, with 16 bases in the middle. CDR1 is SGHTA and CDR2 is FQGNSA in the germline V gene.

A few counts support this clonotype. The chain employs TRBV7-2 and TRBJ2-2; 11 bases line up with TRBD1. The CDR3 length is 16 residues. The germline V gene has CDR1 SGHTA and CDR2 FQGNSA. The V segment lost 5 bases and the J segment 6 bases; nucleotides outside the gene matches: 8. As DNA, the CDR3 is TGTGCCAGCAGCGATAGAGGACAGGGGGCTGCCGGGGAGCTGTTTTTT. Its protein product is CASSDRGQGAAGELFF.

The chain carries TRBV20-1 and TRBJ2-1, with D perhaps TRBD1 (5 bases). The length of the CDR3 is 15 residues. Germline loops: CDR1 DFQATT, CDR2 SNEGSKA (reference sequence). Deletions cut 5 bases from V and 0 bases from J, with 14 bases between. CDR3 sequence reads: CSASQGTGSYNEQFF. DNA for the CDR3: TGCAGTGCTTCCCAGGGTACCGGCTCCTACAATGAGCAGTTCTTC.

A few counts support this clonotype. This chain uses TRBV3-1 with TRBJ2-7, with TRBD2 identical over 10 bases. Per germline, CDR1 LGHDT and CDR2 YNNKEL (reference sequence). V dropped 0 bases and J dropped 8; count of bases not matched to a gene: 10. The CDR3 runs to 16 residues. The CDR3 nucleotides read TGTGCCAGCAGCCAAGAACGGCTAGCGGGAGTATTGAAGCAGTACTTC. Its protein product is CASSQERLAGVLKQYF.

The rearrangement links TRBV14 to TRBJ2-4, with D perhaps TRBD1 (5 bases). V lost 2 bases, J lost 6 bases, and 14 bases lay in between. Germline V gene sequence: CDR1 SGHDN, CDR2 FVKESK. The CDR3 loop spans 15 amino acids. The CDR3 protein is CASSQNRQGINIQYF. CDR3 DNA: TGTGCCAGCAGCCAAAATCGGCAGGGCATAAACATTCAGTACTTC. Filled out from reference TRBV14 and TRBJ2-4, the complete variable domain reads EAGVTQFPSHSVIEKGQTVTLRCDPISGHDNLYWYRRVMGKEIKFLLHFVKESKQDESGMPNNRFLAERTGGTYSTLKVQPAELEDSGVYFCASSQNRQGINIQYFGAGTRLSVL.

This clonotype was counted a single time. The V and J genes are TRBV20-1 and TRBJ2-3, with 8 bases lining up with TRBD1. The V gene's germline CDR1 is DFQATT and CDR2 SNEGSKA (reference sequence). The V segment lost 0 bases and the J segment 3 bases; nucleotides outside the gene matches: 8. This CDR3 is 16 amino acids long. The CDR3 sequence is CSARDPRGQVTDTQYF. CDR3 nucleotide sequence: TGCAGTGCTAGAGATCCCAGGGGGCAAGTTACAGATACGCAGTATTTT.

This clonotype occurred a few times. The chain recombines TRBV2 with TRBJ2-5; TRBD2 matches at 11 bases. The CDR3 totals 16 residues. Unmatched junction bases numbered 12, after V lost 6 bases and J lost 6 bases. CDR1 SNHLY and CDR2 FYNNEI come from the germline V gene. For the CDR3, the DNA is TGTGCCAGCAGGCCTGATAGCGGGGGGGTAATGAAGACCCAGTACTTC. The encoded protein is CASRPDSGGVMKTQYF.

This clonotype appeared a few times. The V gene is TRBV12-3 or TRBV12-4, the J gene TRBJ2-7, with 8 bases that match TRBD2. The CDR3 extends over 16 amino acids. Trimming cost V 5 bases and J 0 bases; bases outside gene matches: 9. Written as DNA, the CDR3 is TGTGCCAGCAGTATCGGACTAGCCAGGGTCTCCTACGAGCAGTACTTC. Its translation: CASSIGLARVSYEQYF.